A single sample gave rise to the 15 T cell receptor beta chains below, sequenced in a study of T cell responses to AZD1222 COVID-19 vaccine. The data were produced by immunoSEQ multiplex PCR, yet TCRdb's version contains in-frame clones alone and is incomplete. Of around 120,000 clones listed, about nine tenths are singletons. The material sequenced was peripheral blood, taken 28 days after the second AZD1222 dose. These TCRs come from an adult who received the AZD1222 COVID-19 vaccine.

The chain joins TRBV3-1 (or the pseudogene TRBV3-2) to TRBJ2-3; 8 positions match TRBD2. The CDR3 spans 14 residues. Trimming removed 4 bases from V and 6 bases from J; junction bases left unmatched: 6. Germline lookup yields CDR1 LGHDT and CDR2 YNNKEL (reference sequence). The CDR3 is CASSRGPGGDTQYF. For the CDR3, the DNA is TGTGCCAGCAGCCGCGGTCCGGGAGGGGATACGCAGTATTTT.

The V gene is TRBV18, the J gene TRBJ2-6; D gene unclear. There are 13 residues in the CDR3. V lost 6 bases and J lost 4, with 7 bases in between. Germline CDR1 and CDR2: KGHSH and LQKENI. CDR3 loop: CASSLPGANVLTF. The CDR3 nucleotides are TGTGCCAGCTCCCTCCCCGGGGCCAACGTCCTGACTTTC.

This chain joins TRBV6-5 and TRBJ2-7, with 9 bases matching TRBD2. The CDR3 is made up of 13 amino acids. Trimming took 10 bases from V and 6 from J; bases not matched to a gene: 10. CDR1 MNHEY and CDR2 SVGAGI come from the germline V gene. CDR3 region: CATQGTSKSEQYF. The DNA for the CDR3 is TGTGCCACCCAAGGGACTAGCAAATCCGAGCAGTACTTC.

This chain uses TRBV10-1 with TRBJ2-3; 7 bases fit TRBD1. The germline CDR1 and CDR2 sequences are WNHNN and SYGVQD (reference sequence). This CDR3 contains 16 residues. J was trimmed by 6 bases and V by 4 bases; bases with no gene match: 13. The CDR3 spells CASSGGTVASGDTQYF. For the CDR3, the DNA is TGCGCCAGCAGTGGGGGGACAGTCGCCTCGGGGGATACGCAGTATTTT.

The chain couples TRBV27 to TRBJ2-7; TRBD2 aligns across 10 bases. Germline lookup yields CDR1 MNHEY and CDR2 SMNVEV (reference sequence). CDR3 length: 15 residues. V trimming: 2 bases; J trimming: 6 bases; junction bases outside the gene matches: 7. This chain's CDR3 is CASSLTLAGSGEQYF. The CDR3 DNA follows: TGTGCCAGCAGTTTAACACTAGCGGGGTCCGGCGAGCAGTACTTC.

The chain joins TRBV6-1 to TRBJ1-1; 9 nucleotides match TRBD1. In germline, CDR1 is MNHNS, CDR2 SASEGT. V shed 2 bases and J 3 bases; nucleotides not matched to a gene: 4. The CDR3 sequence is 15 residues long. In DNA, the CDR3 is TGTGCCAGCAGTGAAAGTACAGGGGGCTACACTGAAGCTTTCTTT. This codes for CASSESTGGYTEAFF.

The chain links TRBV5-1 to TRBJ2-7; D might be TRBD2 (6 bases). There are 14 residues in the CDR3. Germline V gene data show CDR1 as SGHRS and CDR2 as YFSETQ. V was trimmed by 3 bases and J by 4 bases, leaving 14 bases between them. CDR3 bases: TGCGCCAGCAGCTCGGGGGACCAACGTTACGAGCAGTACTTC. Translating it yields CASSSGDQRYEQYF.

The chain recombines TRBV5-6 with TRBJ1-3; TRBD1 is a possible D gene (5 bases). The CDR3 has 17 residues. Trimming pared 4 bases from V and 4 bases from J, leaving 21 bases between. The germline gives CDR1 SGHDT, CDR2 YYEEEE. The CDR3 loop reads CASSHRGSRSVGNTIYF. CDR3 bases: TGTGCCAGCAGCCATCGGGGGAGCCGGTCAGTCGGAAACACCATATATTTT.

The chain carries TRBV5-4 and TRBJ2-3; 10 bases fit TRBD2. Germline CDR1 reads SGHNT; CDR2 reads YYREEE (reference sequence). CDR3 size: 17 residues. J gave up 1 base and V 1 base, and 6 bases lay outside the gene matches. The CDR3 region is CASSLTLGLAGTDTQYF. The CDR3 DNA reads TGTGCCAGCAGCTTGACCCTTGGACTAGCGGGCACAGATACGCAGTATTTT.

This chain joins TRBV7-9 and TRBJ1-2; D is unclear. With 5 bases removed from V and 4 bases from J, the gap between germline ends came to 14 bases. The CDR3 consists of 14 residues. Germline V lookup: CDR1 SEHNR, CDR2 FQNEAQ (reference sequence). As DNA, the CDR3 is TGTGCCAGCAGCCCCCCAAGGGAGGGCTATGGCTACACCTTC. Translated: CASSPPREGYGYTF.

J is TRBJ1-1 and V is TRBV7-6; unclear D gene. CDR1 and CDR2 (germline): SGHVS, FNYEAQ. V was cut by 1 base and J by 0 bases, with 12 bases left in between. CDR3 length: 16 residues. CDR3 residues: CASSLDVVRMNTEAFF. The CDR3 DNA follows: TGTGCCAGCAGCTTAGATGTGGTCAGAATGAACACTGAAGCTTTCTTT. The whole variable domain, filled in from reference TRBV7-6 and TRBJ1-1, reads GAGVSQSPRYKVTKRGQDVALRCDPISGHVSLYWYRQALGQGPEFLTYFNYEAQQDKSGLPNDRFSAERPEGSISTLTIQRTEQRDSAMYRCASSLDVVRMNTEAFFGQGTRLTVV.

V is TRBV4-2 and J is TRBJ2-1, with TRBD2 matching 11 bases. The CDR3 is made up of 15 amino acids. Germline V lookup: CDR1 LGHNA, CDR2 YNFKEQ. V shed 0 bases and J 8 bases; nucleotides not matched to a gene: 3. CDR3 bases: TGTGCCAGCAGCCAAGATATTAGCGGGAGGGATGAGCAGTTCTTC. Translation gives CASSQDISGRDEQFF.

This clone is a singleton in its sample. This rearrangement joins TRBV24-1 to TRBJ1-1; a possible D gene is TRBD1 (5 bases). The V end was cut by 4 bases, the J end by 0 bases, with 11 bases between. Germline loops: CDR1 KGHDR, CDR2 SFDVKD. CDR3 length equals 15 residues. The CDR3 here is CATSESGRMNTEAFF. In nucleotides, the CDR3 is TGTGCCACCAGTGAATCGGGACGGATGAACACTGAAGCTTTCTTT.

This clone was seen just once. This chain uses TRBV7-8 with TRBJ2-5, with TRBD2 matching 11 bases. Per the germline V gene, CDR1 is SGHVS and CDR2 is FQNEAQ. The V and J ends lost 1 base and 2 bases, in that order; junction bases with no gene match: 6. CDR3 length: 17 amino acids. The CDR3 here is CASSLGTGTSGQETQYF. In DNA form, the CDR3 reads TGTGCCAGCAGCTTAGGGACCGGGACTAGCGGACAAGAGACCCAGTACTTC.

This chain links TRBV11-3 with TRBJ2-1; 7 positions agree with TRBD2. The CDR3 consists of 13 residues. After removal of 3 bases from V and 7 bases from J, the junction contained 3 bases not matched to a gene. Per the germline V gene, CDR1 is SGHNT and CDR2 is YENEEA. The CDR3 DNA reads TGTGCCAGCAGCTTGGGGAGGGCAAATGAGCAGTTCTTC. As protein: CASSLGRANEQFF.